The T cell receptor (beta chain) under discussion was sequenced for a study of blood T cell repertoires in COVID-19 (TCRdb year 2020). Regarding the research as a whole: Samples covering the acute and convalescent phases of COVID-19 were provided by collaborators in the United States, Italy and Spain. Nearly every sample came with metadata listing a de-identified subject ID, COVID-19 status, age in years and sex. The repertoires were released in a freely available public database intended as a resource for research on the immune response to SARS-CoV-2. HLA class I and class II types, where available, came from metadata supplied by the sample provider rather than from assay-based typing. The prospective study material was composed of cDNA or gDNA derived from T cells, B-cell-depleted T cells, or PBMCs. Samples came from the ongoing ImmuneRACE study (first 160 participants) plus 1,254 subjects from 6 global collaborators. The dataset comprised deeply sampled blood TCRbeta repertoires from subjects exposed to, actively infected with, or recovered from COVID-19. What the work shows at the level of the full study, not this receptor alone: Clinical and demographic metadata were provided uncurated, with the amount varying by source and participant.

Another Seattle source contributed samples from volunteer blood donors who had recovered from COVID-19. The collaborating institutions used their own protocols to collect whole blood in K2EDTA tubes. For TCRbeta analysis, collaborators shipped samples as frozen whole blood, isolated PBMCs, or DNA extracted from either of those sample types. Inclusive of the bounding cysteine and phenylalanine, the CDR3 is 14 residues long. Of all the DNA, just the CDR3 is kept, 42 bases in frame from base 1. From the germline V gene, CDR1 is MRHNA and CDR2 is SNTAGT. V is cut by 3 bases and J by 1 base, and the space between the germline ends is 6 bases. As regards this clone: Its antigen is still unknown. Base qualities were left out, and no much larger clone turns up one base away.

TCRbeta CDR3 regions were amplified from genomic DNA using the immunoSEQ Assay, a bias-controlled multiplex PCR. In the paper's pipeline: The number of nucleated cells in each sample was estimated from the amplification of reference gene primers within the assay. Sequence reads were collapsed and filtered to measure the absolute abundance of every unique TCRbeta CDR3 rearrangement. Productive Simpson clonality was computed per sample as the square root of Simpson's diversity index over productive rearrangements. TCRdb's version of the immuneACCESS table is confined to in-frame rearrangements and falls short of the full clone set. An unresolved V gene accounts for under half of the shortfall where checked; the remainder is of unknown origin. V, J and clone size were drawn from that table, and D and trimming were deduced from the DNA. The sample profile shows a few hundred thousand clones; approximately 82% of them were found once. 1.5% to 2% of the sample comes from the top ten.

This receptor was taken from a man aged 25-45 years who had recovered from COVID-19. Sample: peripheral blood. The sequence joins TRBV6-4 to TRBJ2-2; a confident D gene designation cannot be given. The DNA sequence reads TGTGCCAGCAGTGAAGGCGGGAACACCGGGGAGCTGTTTTTT. This codes for CASSEGGNTGELFF.